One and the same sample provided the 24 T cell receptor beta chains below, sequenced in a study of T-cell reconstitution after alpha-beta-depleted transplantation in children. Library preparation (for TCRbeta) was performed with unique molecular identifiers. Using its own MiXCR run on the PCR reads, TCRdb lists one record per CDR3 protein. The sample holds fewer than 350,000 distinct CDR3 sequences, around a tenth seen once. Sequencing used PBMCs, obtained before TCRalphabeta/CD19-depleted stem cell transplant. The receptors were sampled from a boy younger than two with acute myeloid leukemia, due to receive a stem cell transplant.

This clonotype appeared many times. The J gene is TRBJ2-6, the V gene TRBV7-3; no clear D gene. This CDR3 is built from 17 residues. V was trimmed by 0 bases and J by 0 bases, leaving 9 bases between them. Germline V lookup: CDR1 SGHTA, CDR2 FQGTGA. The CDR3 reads CASSLTGSDSGANVLTF. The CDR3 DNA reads TGTGCCAGCAGCTTAACGGGCTCAGACTCTGGGGCCAACGTCCTGACTTTC.

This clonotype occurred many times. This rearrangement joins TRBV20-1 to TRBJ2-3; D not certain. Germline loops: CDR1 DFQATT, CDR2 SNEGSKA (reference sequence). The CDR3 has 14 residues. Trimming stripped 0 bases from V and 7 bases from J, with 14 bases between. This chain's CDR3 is CSAREFLVVNTQYF. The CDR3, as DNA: TGCAGTGCTAGAGAATTCTTGGTTGTAAATACGCAGTATTTT.

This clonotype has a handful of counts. The CDR3 coding sequence is TGCGCCAGCAGCCAGGCGGGAGGGCCCAACGAGCAGTACTTC. The encoded protein is CASSQAGGPNEQYF. V usage is TRBV4-3 and J usage is TRBJ2-7, with 9 bases matching TRBD2. The CDR3 has 14 residues. V gave up 3 bases and J gave up 5 bases; unmatched junction bases: 5. In germline, CDR1 is LGHNA, CDR2 YSLEER.

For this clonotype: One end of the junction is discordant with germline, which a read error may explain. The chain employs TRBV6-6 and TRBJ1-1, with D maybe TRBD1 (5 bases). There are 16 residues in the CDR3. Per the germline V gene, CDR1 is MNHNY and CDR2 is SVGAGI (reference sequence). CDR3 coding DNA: TGTGCCAGCAGATACTCGCCCGGGGGAATTAACACTGAAGCTTTCTTT. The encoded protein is CASRYSPGGINTEAFF.

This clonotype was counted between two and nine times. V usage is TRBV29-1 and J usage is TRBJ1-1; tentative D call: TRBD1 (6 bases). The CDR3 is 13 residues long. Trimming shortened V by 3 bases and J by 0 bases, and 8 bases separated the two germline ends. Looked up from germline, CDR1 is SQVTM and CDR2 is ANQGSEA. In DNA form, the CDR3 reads TGCAGCGTTGAGCACAGGGTGAACACTGAAGCTTTCTTT. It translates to CSVEHRVNTEAFF.

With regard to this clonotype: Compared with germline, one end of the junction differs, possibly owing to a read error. CDR3 sequence: CASSLRGSPGTGDLFF. The CDR3 nucleotides are TGTGCCAGCAGCTTAAGGGGTAGCCCGGGCACCGGGGACCTGTTTTTT. This chain links TRBV7-3 with TRBJ2-2; either TRBD1 or TRBD2 may fit D (5 bases each). The CDR3 is made up of 16 amino acids. Germline V CDR1 and CDR2: SGHTA, FQGTGA. Full variable domain (missing parts from reference TRBV7-3 and TRBJ2-2): GAGVSQTPSNKVTEKGKYVELRCDPISGHTALYWYRQSLGQGPEFLIYFQGTGAADDSGLPNDRFFAVRPEGSVSTLKIQRTERGDSAVYLCASSLRGSPGTGDLFFGEGSRLTVL.

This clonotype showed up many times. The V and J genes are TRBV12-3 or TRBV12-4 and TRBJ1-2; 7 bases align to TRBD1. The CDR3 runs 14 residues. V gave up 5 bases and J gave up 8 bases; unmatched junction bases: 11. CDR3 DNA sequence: TGTGCCAGCAGTGACGACAGGGCTCTAAGAGGCTACACCTTC. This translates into CASSDDRALRGYTF.

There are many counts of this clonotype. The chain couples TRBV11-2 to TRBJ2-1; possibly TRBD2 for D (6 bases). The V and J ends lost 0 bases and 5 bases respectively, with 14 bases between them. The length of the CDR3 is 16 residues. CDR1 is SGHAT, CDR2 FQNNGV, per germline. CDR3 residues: CASSLDPREVNNEQFF. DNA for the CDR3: TGTGCCAGCAGCTTAGATCCCAGGGAGGTAAACAATGAGCAGTTCTTC.

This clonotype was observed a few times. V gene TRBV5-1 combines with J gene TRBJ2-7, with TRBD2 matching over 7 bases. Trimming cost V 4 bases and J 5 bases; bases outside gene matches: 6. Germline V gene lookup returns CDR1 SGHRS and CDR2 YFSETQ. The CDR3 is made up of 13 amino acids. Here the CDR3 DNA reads TGCGCCAGCAGCCGGCGGGGGATCCACGAGCAGTACTTC. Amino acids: CASSRRGIHEQYF.

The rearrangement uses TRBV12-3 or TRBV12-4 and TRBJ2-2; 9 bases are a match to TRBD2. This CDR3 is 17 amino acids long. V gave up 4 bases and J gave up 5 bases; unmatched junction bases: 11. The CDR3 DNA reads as TGTGCCAGCAGTTATTTAGGACTAGCGCGATTTACCGGGGAGCTGTTTTTT. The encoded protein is CASSYLGLARFTGELFF.

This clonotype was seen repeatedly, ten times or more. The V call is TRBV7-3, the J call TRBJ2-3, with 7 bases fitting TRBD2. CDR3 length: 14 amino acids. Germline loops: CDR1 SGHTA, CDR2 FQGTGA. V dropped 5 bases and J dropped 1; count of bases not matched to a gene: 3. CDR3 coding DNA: TGTGCCAGCAGCGTTCTAGCGGGCACAGATACGCAGTATTTT. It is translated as CASSVLAGTDTQYF.

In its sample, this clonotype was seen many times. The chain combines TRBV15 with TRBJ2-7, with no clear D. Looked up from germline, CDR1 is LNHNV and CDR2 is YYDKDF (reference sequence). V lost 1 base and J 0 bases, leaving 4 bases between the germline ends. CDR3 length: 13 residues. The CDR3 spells CATSRGRSYEQYF. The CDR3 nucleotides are TGTGCCACCAGCAGAGGCCGCTCCTACGAGCAGTACTTC. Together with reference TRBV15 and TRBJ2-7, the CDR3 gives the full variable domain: DAMVIQNPRYQVTQFGKPVTLSCSQTLNHNVMYWYQQKSSQAPKLLFHYYDKDFNNEADTPDNFQSRRPNTSFCFLDIRSPGLGDTAMYLCATSRGRSYEQYFGPGTRLTVT.

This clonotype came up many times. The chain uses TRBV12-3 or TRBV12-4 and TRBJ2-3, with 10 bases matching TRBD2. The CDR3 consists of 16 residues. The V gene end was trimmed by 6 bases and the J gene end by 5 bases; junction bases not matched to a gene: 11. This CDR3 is CASSPLAGGIRDTQYF. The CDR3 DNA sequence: TGTGCCAGCAGCCCCTTAGCGGGGGGCATCAGAGATACGCAGTATTTT.

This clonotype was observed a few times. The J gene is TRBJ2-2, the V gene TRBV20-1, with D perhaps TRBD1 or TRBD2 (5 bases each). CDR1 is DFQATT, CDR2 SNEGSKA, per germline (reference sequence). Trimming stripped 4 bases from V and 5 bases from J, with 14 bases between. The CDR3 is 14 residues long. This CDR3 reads CSATGTWDTGELFF. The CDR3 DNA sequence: TGCAGTGCTACCGGGACCTGGGATACCGGGGAGCTGTTTTTT.

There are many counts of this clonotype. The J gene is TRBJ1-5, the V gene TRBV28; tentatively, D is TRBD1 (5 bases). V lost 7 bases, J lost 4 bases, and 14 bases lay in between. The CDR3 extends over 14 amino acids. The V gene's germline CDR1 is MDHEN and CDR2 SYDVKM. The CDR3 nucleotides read TGTGCCAGCATAGCTGGGACGGCAAATCAGCCCCAGCATTTT. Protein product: CASIAGTANQPQHF.

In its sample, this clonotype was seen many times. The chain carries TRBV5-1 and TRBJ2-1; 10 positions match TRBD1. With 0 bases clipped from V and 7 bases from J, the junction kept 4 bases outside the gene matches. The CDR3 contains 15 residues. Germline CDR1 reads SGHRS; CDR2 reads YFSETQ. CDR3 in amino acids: CASSLVDRGINEQFF. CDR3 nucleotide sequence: TGCGCCAGCAGCTTGGTGGACAGGGGGATTAATGAGCAGTTCTTC.

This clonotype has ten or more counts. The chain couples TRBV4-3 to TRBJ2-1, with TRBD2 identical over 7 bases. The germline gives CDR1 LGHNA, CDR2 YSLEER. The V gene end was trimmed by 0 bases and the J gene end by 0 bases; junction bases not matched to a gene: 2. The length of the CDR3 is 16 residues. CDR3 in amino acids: CASSQDGRASYNEQFF. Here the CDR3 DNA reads TGCGCCAGCAGCCAAGATGGGAGGGCCTCCTACAATGAGCAGTTCTTC.

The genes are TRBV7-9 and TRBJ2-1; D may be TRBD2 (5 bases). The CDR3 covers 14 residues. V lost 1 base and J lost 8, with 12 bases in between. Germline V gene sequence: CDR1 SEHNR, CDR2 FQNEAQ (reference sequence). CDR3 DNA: TGTGCCAGCAGCTTAGAGGGAGTTGGCGATGAGCAGTTCTTC. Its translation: CASSLEGVGDEQFF.

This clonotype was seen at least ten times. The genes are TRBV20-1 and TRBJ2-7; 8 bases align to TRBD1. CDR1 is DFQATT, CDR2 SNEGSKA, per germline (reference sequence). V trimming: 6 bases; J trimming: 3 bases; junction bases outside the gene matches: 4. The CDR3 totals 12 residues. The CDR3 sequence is CSAIDRGYEQYF. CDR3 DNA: TGCAGTGCCATTGACAGGGGCTACGAGCAGTACTTC.

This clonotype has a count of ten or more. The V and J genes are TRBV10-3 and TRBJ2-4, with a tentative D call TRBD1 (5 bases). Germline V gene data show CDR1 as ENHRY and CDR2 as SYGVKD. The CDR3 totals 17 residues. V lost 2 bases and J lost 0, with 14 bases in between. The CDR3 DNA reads TGTGCCATCAGTGAGCCAGGGATTTCAGGAGCCAAAAACATTCAGTACTTC. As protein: CAISEPGISGAKNIQYF.

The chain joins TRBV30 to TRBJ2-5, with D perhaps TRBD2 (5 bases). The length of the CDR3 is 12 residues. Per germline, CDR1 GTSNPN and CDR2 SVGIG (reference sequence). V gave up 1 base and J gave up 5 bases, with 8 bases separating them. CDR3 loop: CAWSAGGETQYF. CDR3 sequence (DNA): TGTGCCTGGAGTGCCGGCGGGGAGACCCAGTACTTC.

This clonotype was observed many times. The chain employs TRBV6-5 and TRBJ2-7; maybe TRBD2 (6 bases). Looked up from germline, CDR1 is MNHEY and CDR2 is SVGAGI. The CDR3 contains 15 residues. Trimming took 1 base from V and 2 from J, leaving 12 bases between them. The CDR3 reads CASSYWAGIAYEQYF. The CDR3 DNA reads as TGTGCCAGCAGTTACTGGGCGGGAATCGCCTACGAGCAGTACTTC.

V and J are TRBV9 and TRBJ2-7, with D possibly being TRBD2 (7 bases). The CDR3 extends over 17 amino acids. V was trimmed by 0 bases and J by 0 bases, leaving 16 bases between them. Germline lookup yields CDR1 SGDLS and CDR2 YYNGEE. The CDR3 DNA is TGTGCCAGCAGCGTAGGGGGAGGGGGACGAAGCTCCTACGAGCAGTACTTC. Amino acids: CASSVGGGGRSSYEQYF.

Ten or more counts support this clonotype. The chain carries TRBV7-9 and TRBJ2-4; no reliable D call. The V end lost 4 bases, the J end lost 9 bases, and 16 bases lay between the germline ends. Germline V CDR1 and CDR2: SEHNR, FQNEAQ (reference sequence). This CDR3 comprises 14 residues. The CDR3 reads CASSSSPFRSIQYF. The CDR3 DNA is TGTGCCAGCAGCTCGAGCCCGTTCCGAAGCATTCAGTACTTC. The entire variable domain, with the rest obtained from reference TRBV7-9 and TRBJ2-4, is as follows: DTGVSQNPRHKITKRGQNVTFRCDPISEHNRLYWYRQTLGQGPEFLTYFQNEAQLEKSRLLSDRFSAERPKGSFSTLEIQRTEQGDSAMYLCASSSSPFRSIQYFGAGTRLSVL.